The TCR beta chain under discussion was sequenced for a study of blood T cell repertoires in COVID-19. Trimming pared 3 bases from V and 6 bases from J, leaving 21 bases between. This CDR3 comprises 16 residues. The germline V gene encodes CDR1 MDHEN and CDR2 SYDVKM. TCRdb's copy holds only in-frame clones and misses some; the assay was immunoSEQ multiplex PCR. The table lists 360,000 or so clones, less than 90% of them singletons. The chain carries TRBV28 and TRBJ2-7; D is unclear. Sample: PBMCs or T cells enriched from blood (not recorded which). This sequence was found in a woman aged 30 to 39 who had recovered from COVID-19. DNA for the CDR3: TGTGCCAGCAGTTTTAACTTCGGCGGCAATACCCCCGAGCAGTACTTC. It specifies CASSFNFGGNTPEQYF.